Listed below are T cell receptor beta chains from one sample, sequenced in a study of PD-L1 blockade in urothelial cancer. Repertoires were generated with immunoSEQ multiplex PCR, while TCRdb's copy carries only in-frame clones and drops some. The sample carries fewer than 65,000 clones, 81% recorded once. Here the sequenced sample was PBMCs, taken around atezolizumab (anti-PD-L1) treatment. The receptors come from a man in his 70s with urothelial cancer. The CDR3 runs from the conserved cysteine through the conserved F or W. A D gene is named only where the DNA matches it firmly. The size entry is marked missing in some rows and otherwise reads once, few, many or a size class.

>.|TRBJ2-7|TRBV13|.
TGTGCCAGCAGCTTAGCAGGAAGCTCCTACGAGCAGTACTTC
CASSLAGSSYEQYF
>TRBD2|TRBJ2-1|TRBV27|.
TGTGCCAGCAGTTTAGGGACTAGCTACAATGAGCAGTTCTTC
CASSLGTSYNEQFF
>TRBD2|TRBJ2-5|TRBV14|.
TGTGCCAGCCGGACTAGCGGGGGGGAAGAGACCCAGTACTTC
CASRTSGGEETQYF
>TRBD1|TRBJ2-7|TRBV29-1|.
TGCAGCGTTGGGGAAGGGGGCGTGGAGCAGTACTTC
CSVGEGGVEQYF
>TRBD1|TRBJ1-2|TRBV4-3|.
TGCGCCAGCAGCCAAGATAGCCAGGGGGAGGTCTACACCTTC
CASSQDSQGEVYTF
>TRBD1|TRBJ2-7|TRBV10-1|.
TGCGCCAGCAGCGGGACAGGTGATTCCTACGAGCAGTACTTC
CASSGTGDSYEQYF
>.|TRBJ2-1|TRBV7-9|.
TGTGCCAGCAGCTTACACGGTTCGGTCAATGAGCAGTTCTTC
CASSLHGSVNEQFF
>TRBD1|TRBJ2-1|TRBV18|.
TGTGCCAGCTCACCCTCGATCGGGACAGTGAACAATGAGCAGTTCTTC
CASSPSIGTVNNEQFF
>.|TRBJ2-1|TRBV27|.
TGTGCCAGCAGTTTATTATCCGGTCCTGAGCAGTTCTTC
CASSLLSGPEQFF
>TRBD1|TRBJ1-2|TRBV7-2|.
TGTGCCAGCAGCCCCGGGACAGGGGGCATCTATGGCTACACCTTC
CASSPGTGGIYGYTF
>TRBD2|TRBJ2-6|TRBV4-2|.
TGTGCCAGCAGCCCGGGACTAACCGGCTCTGGGGCCAACGTCCTGACTTTC
CASSPGLTGSGANVLTF
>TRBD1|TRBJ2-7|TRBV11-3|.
TGTGCCAGCAGCTTAGGGACAGGGAGTCCGTACGAGCAGTACTTC
CASSLGTGSPYEQYF
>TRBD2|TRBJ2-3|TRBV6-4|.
TGTGCCAGCAGTTATAAAGCGGGAGCGACAGATACGCAGTATTTT
CASSYKAGATDTQYF
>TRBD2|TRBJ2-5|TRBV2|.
TGTGCCAGCATGGAGAGGGAGGGCGAAAAGACCCAGTACTTC
CASMEREGEKTQYF
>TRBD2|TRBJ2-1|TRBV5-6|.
TGTGCCAGCAGCTTGGGTGGTAGCGGGGGCCAGCAGTTCTTC
CASSLGGSGGQQFF
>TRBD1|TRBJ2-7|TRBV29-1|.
TGCAGCGCCCGGGACAGCTCCTACGAGCAGTACTTC
CSARDSSYEQYF
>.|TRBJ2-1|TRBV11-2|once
TGTGCCAGCAGCTTAGGGGCCAATGATGAGCAGTTCTTC
CASSLGANDEQFF
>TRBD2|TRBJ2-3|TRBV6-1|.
TGTGCCAGCAGTGGAGGGAGGGTGGATACGCAGTATTTT
CASSGGRVDTQYF
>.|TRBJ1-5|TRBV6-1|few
TGTGCCAGCAGGGAGGGATACTATAGCAATCAGCCCCAGCATTTT
CASREGYYSNQPQHF
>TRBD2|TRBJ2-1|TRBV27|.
TGTGCCAGCAGTTACTCCGGGACTACCAATGAGCAGTTCTTC
CASSYSGTTNEQFF
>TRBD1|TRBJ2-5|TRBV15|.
TGTGCCACCAGCAGAGTACAGGGGCCAGAGACCCAGTACTTC
CATSRVQGPETQYF
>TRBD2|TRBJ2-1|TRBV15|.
TGTGCCACCAGCAGAGGGGGCCGTAGCGGGCCCGACAATGAGCAGTTCTTC
CATSRGGRSGPDNEQFF
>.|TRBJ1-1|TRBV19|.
TGTGCCAGTAGTATCTCACTCGGAGGTGGTCCTGAAGCTTTCTTT
CASSISLGGGPEAFF
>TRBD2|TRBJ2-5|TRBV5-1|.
TGCGCCAGCAGGGGCCCGACGGGAGGGCTAGAGACCCAGTACTTC
CASRGPTGGLETQYF
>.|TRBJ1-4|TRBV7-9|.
TGTGCCACCTCTTTTGCAACTAATGAAAAACTGTTTTTT
CATSFATNEKLFF
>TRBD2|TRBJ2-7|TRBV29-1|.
TGCAGCGTTGAGACCGGGACTAGCGGAACCTACGAGCAGTACTTC
CSVETGTSGTYEQYF
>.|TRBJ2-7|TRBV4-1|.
TGCGCCAGCAGTCAAGAGAGCCGATACGAGCAGTACTTC
CASSQESRYEQYF